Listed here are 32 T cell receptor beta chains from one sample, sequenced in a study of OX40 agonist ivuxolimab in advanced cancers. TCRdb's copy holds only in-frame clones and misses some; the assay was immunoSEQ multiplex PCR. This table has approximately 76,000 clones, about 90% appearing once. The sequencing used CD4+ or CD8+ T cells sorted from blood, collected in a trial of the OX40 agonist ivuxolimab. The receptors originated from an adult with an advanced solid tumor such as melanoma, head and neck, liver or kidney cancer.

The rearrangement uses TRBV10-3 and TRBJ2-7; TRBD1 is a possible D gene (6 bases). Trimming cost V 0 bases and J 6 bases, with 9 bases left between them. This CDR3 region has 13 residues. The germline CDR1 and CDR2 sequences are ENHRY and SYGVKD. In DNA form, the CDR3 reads TGTGCCATCAGTGAGTCAGGGGGAATCGAGCAGTACTTC. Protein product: CAISESGGIEQYF.

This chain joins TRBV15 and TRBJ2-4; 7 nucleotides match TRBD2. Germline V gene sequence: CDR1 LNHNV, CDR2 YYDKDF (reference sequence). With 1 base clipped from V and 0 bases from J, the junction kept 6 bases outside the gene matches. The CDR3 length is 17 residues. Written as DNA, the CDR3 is TGTGCCACCAGCAGAGGGGCGGGAGCCTTAGCCAAAAACATTCAGTACTTC. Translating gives CATSRGAGALAKNIQYF.

CDR3 amino acids: CASSLEVGGANTGELFF. Written as DNA, the CDR3 is TGTGCCAGCAGCTTAGAGGTTGGGGGCGCGAACACCGGGGAGCTGTTTTTT. V usage is TRBV11-2 and J usage is TRBJ2-2; D might be TRBD1 (6 bases). The CDR3 runs to 17 residues. Germline loops: CDR1 SGHAT, CDR2 FQNNGV. The germline V and J ends were trimmed by 0 bases and 0 bases, with 11 bases remaining between them.

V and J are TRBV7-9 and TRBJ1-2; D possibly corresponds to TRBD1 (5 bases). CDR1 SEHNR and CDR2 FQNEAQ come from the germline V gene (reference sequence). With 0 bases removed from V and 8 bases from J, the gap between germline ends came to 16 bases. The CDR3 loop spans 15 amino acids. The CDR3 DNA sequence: TGTGCCAGCAGCTTAGCCTCCGGCGGGCAGGGCGGCTACACCTTC. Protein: CASSLASGGQGGYTF.

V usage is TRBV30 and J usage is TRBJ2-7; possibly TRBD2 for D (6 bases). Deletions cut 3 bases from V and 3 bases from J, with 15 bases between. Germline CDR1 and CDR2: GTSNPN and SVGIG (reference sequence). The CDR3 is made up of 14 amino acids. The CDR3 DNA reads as TGTGCCTGGAGAGCCTCGGGACTTAACTACGAGCAGTACTTC. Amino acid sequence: CAWRASGLNYEQYF.

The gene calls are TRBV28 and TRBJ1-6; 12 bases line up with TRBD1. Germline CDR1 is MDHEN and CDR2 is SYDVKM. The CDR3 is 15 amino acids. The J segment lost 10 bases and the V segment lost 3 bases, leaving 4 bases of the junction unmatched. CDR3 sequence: CASSLGQGATSPLHF. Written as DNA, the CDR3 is TGTGCCAGCAGTTTGGGACAGGGGGCTACCTCACCCCTCCACTTT.

Written as DNA, the CDR3 is TGCGCCAGCCGGGACAGGGATTATCAGCCCCAGCATTTT. It specifies CASRDRDYQPQHF. The rearrangement uses TRBV10-2 and TRBJ1-5; TRBD1 agrees at 9 bases. This CDR3 comprises 13 residues. In germline, CDR1 is WSHSY, CDR2 SAAADI. Trimming cost V 8 bases and J 5 bases; bases outside gene matches: 4.

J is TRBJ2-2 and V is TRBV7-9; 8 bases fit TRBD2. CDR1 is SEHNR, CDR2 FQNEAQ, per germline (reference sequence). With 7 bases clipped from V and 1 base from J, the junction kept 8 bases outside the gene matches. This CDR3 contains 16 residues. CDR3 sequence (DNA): TGTGCCAGCACCTTTAGAGCGGGAGAGAACACCGGGGAGCTGTTTTTT. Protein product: CASTFRAGENTGELFF.

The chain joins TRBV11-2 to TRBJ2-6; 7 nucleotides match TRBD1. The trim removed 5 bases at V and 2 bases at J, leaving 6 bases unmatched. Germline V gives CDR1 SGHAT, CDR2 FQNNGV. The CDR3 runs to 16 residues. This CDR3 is CASSLITGAGANVLTF. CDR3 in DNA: TGTGCCAGCAGCCTTATCACAGGGGCTGGGGCCAACGTCCTGACTTTC.

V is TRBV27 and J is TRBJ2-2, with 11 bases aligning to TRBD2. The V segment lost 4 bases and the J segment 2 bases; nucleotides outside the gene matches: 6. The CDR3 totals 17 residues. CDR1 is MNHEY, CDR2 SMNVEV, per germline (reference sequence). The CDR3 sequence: CASSSVGLAANTGELFF. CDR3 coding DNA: TGTGCCAGCAGTTCGGTGGGACTAGCGGCTAACACCGGGGAGCTGTTTTTT.

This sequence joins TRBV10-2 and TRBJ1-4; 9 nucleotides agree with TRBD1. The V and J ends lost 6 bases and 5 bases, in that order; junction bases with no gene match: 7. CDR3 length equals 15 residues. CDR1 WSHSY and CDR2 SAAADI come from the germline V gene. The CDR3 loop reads CASRPRGTGNEKLFF. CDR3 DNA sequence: TGCGCCAGCAGGCCTCGAGGGACAGGGAATGAAAAACTGTTTTTT.

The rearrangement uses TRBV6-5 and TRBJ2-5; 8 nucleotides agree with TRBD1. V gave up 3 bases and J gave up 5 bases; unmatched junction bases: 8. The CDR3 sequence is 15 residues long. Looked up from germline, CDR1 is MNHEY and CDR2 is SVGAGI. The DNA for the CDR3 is TGTGCCAGCAGTTATTGGCAGGGGGCGGGGGAGACCCAGTACTTC. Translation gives CASSYWQGAGETQYF.

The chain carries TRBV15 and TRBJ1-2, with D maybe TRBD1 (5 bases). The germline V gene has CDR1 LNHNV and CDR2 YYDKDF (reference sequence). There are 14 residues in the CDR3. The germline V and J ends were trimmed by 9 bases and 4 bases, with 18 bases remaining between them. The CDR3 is CATAEGHALYGYTF. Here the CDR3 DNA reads TGTGCCACGGCGGAGGGGCATGCCCTCTATGGCTACACCTTC.

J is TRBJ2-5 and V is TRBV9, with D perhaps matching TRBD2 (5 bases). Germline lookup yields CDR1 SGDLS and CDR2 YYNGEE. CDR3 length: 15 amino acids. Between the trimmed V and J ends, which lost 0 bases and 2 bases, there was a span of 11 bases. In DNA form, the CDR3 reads TGTGCCAGCAGCGTAGTAGGTAGCGTACAAGAGACCCAGTACTTC. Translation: CASSVVGSVQETQYF. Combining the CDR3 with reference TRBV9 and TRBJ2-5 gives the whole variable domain DSGVTQTPKHLITATGQRVTLRCSPRSGDLSVYWYQQSLDQGLQFLIQYYNGEERAKGNILERFSAQQFPDLHSELNLSSLELGDSALYFCASSVVGSVQETQYFGPGTRLLVL.

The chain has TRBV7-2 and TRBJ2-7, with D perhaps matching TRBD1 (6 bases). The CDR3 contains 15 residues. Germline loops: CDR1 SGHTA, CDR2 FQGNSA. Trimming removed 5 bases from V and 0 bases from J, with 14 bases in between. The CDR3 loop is CASSAGGSLSYEQYF. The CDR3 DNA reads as TGTGCCAGCAGCGCTGGGGGCTCACTCTCCTACGAGCAGTACTTC.

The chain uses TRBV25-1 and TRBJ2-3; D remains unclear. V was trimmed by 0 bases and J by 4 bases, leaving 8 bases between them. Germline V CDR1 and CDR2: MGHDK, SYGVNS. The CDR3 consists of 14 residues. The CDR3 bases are TGTGCCAGCAGTGAATATAAAGGAGCAGATACGCAGTATTTT. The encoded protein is CASSEYKGADTQYF.

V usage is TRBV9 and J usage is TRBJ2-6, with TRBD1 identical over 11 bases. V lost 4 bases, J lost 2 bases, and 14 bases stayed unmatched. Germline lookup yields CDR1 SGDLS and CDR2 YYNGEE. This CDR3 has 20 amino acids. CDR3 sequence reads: CASSLETGTGGRTGANVLTF. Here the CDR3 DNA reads TGTGCCAGCAGCCTAGAAACGGGGACAGGGGGTCGCACTGGGGCCAACGTCCTGACTTTC.

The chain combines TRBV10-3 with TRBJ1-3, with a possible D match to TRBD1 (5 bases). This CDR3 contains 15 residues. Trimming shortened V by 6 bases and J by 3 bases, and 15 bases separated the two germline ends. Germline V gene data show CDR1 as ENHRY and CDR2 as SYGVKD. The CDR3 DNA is TGTGCCATCAGGATGGGGGAGGGTAATGGAAACACCATATATTTT. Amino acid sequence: CAIRMGEGNGNTIYF.

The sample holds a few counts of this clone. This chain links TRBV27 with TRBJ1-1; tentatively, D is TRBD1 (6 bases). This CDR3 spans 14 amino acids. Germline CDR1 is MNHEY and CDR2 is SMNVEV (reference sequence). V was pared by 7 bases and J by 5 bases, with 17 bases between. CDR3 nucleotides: TGTGCCAGCACCGTAGGGGGGGGCCGGACTGAAGCTTTCTTT. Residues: CASTVGGGRTEAFF.

The chain's CDR3 is CASSFDPSSYNEQFF. CDR3 nucleotides: TGTGCCAGCAGTTTCGACCCAAGCTCCTACAATGAGCAGTTCTTC. The chain carries TRBV27 and TRBJ2-1; D gene ambiguous. This CDR3 is built from 15 residues. V dropped 3 bases and J dropped 0 bases, with 9 bases sitting between them. The germline V gene has CDR1 MNHEY and CDR2 SMNVEV (reference sequence).

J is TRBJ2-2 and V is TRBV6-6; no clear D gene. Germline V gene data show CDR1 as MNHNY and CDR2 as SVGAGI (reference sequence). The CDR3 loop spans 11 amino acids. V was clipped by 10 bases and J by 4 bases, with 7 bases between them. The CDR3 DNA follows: TGTGCCACCCTCGCCACCGGGGAGCTGTTTTTT. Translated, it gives CATLATGELFF.

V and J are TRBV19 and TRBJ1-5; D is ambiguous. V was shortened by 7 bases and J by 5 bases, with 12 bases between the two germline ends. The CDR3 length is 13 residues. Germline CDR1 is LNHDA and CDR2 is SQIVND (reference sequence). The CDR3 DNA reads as TGTGCCAGTAACGGTGGACGGGATCAGCCCCAGCATTTT. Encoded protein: CASNGGRDQPQHF.

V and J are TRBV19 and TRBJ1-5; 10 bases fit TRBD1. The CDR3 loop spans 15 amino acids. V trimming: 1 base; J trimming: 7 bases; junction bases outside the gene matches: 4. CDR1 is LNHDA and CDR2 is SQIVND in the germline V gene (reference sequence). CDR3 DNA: TGTGCCAGTAGTATAGCCGGGACAGGGGTGCAGCCCCAGCATTTT. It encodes CASSIAGTGVQPQHF. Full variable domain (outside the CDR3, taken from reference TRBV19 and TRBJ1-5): DGGITQSPKYLFRKEGQNVTLSCEQNLNHDAMYWYRQDPGQGLRLIYYSQIVNDFQKGDIAEGYSVSREKKESFPLTVTSAQKNPTAFYLCASSIAGTGVQPQHFGDGTRLSIL.

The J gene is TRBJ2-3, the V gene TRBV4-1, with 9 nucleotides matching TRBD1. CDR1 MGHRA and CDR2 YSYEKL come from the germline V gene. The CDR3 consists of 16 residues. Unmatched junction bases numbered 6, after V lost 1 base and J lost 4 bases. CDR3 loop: CASSQGIGQGSDTQYF. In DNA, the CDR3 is TGCGCCAGCAGCCAAGGAATCGGACAGGGGTCAGATACGCAGTATTTT.

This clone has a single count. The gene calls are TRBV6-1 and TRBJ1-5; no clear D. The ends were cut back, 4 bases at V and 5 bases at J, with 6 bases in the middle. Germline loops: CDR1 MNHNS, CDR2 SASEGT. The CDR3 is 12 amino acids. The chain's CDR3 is CASSVPYQPQHF. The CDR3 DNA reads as TGTGCCAGCAGTGTCCCTTATCAGCCCCAGCATTTT.

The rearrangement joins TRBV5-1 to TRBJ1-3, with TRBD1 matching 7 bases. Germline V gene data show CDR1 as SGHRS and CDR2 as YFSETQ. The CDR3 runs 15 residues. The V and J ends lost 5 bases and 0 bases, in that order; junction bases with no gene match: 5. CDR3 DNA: TGCGCCAGCAGTCGGGACAGCCTCTCTGGAAACACCATATATTTT. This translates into CASSRDSLSGNTIYF. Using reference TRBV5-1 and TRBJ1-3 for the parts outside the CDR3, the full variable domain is KAGVTQTPRYLIKTRGQQVTLSCSPISGHRSVSWYQQTPGQGLQFLFEYFSETQRNKGNFPGRFSGRQFSNSRSEMNVSTLELGDSALYLCASSRDSLSGNTIYFGEGSWLTVV.

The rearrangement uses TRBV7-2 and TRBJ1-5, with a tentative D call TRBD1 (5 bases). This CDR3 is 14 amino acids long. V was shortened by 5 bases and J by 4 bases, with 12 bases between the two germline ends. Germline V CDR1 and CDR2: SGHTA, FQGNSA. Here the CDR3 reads CASSPGDGNQPQHF. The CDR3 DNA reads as TGTGCCAGCAGCCCCGGGGACGGTAATCAGCCCCAGCATTTT.

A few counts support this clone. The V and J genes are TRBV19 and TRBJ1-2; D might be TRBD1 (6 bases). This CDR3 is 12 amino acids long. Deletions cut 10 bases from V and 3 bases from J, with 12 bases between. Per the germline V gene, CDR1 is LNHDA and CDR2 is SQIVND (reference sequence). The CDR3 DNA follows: TGTGCCACCCGGGGGCCTGACTATGGCTACACCTTC. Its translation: CATRGPDYGYTF. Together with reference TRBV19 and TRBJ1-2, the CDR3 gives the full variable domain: DGGITQSPKYLFRKEGQNVTLSCEQNLNHDAMYWYRQDPGQGLRLIYYSQIVNDFQKGDIAEGYSVSREKKESFPLTVTSAQKNPTAFYLCATRGPDYGYTFGSGTRLTVV.

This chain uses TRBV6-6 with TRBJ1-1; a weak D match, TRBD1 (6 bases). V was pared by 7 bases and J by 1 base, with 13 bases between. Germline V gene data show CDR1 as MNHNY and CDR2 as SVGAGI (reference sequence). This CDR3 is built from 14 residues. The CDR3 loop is CASTTGKGNTEAFF. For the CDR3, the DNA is TGTGCCAGCACCACAGGGAAGGGGAACACTGAAGCTTTCTTT.

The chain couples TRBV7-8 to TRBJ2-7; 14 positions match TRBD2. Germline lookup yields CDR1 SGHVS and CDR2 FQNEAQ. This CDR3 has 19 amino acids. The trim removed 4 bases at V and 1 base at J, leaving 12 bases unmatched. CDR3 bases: TGTGCCAGCAGCTCTCGCCCCGGGACTAGCGGGAGACTTTCCTACGAGCAGTACTTC. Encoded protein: CASSSRPGTSGRLSYEQYF.

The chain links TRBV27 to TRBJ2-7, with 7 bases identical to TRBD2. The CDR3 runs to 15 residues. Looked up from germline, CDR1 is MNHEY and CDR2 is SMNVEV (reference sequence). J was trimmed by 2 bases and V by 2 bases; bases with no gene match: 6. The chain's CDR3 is CASSLGPAGPYEQYF. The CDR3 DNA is TGTGCCAGCAGTTTAGGTCCAGCGGGGCCCTACGAGCAGTACTTC.

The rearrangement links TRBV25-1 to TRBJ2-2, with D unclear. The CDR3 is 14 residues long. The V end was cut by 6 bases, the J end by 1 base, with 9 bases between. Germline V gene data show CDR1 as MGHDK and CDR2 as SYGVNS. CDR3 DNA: TGTGCCAGCAGAGATCGGCTGAACACCGGGGAGCTGTTTTTT. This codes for CASRDRLNTGELFF.